This T cell receptor (beta chain) was recorded in a study of neurological immune-mediated disorders (dated by TCRdb to about 2019). The study in broad terms: Peripheral blood TCR-beta repertoires from HTLV-I-associated myelopathy (HAM/TSP) patients, multiple sclerosis patients and healthy controls were compared by UMI-based sequencing. Of the approximately 70 subjects in the cohort, around 14 were HAM/TSP patients, around 34 were multiple sclerosis patients, and about 20 were healthy controls. The approximately 99 TCR-beta libraries included longitudinal samples, technical triplicates and paired sorted CD4+ and CD8+ T-cell subsets alongside PBMC samples.

On the study overall, not on this receptor specifically: TCR clonal expansion was greatest in HAM/TSP patients and smallest in MS patients, who ranked below even healthy controls. No identical CDR3 amino acid sequences were shared among expanded clones across subjects, suggesting private TCR-beta repertoires in all groups.

Healthy controls were blood bank volunteers in Maryland, USA. For the unsorted PBMC libraries, 2 million PBMCs were stored in RNAlater at -80 degrees C until RNA extraction and were used to generate the libraries. Peripheral blood was subjected to Ficoll-Hypaque density gradient centrifugation to isolate PBMCs, which were then cryopreserved in liquid nitrogen. cDNA was synthesized by template-switch 5'RACE using a primer with a 10-nucleotide random unique molecular identifier that tagged each TCR transcript. Every sequencing run covered 15-18 subjects and yielded more than 180 million TCR-beta sequences. The RNeasy kit was used for extraction of total RNA. Using the KAPA Real-time Library Amplification kit, TCR-beta VDJ regions were amplified with primers for the TCR constant region and the 5'RACE anchor. Sample indexes and Illumina adaptors were added in a first PCR, and a second PCR then increased library yield. After Ampure bead purification, the roughly 650 bp TCR product was size-selected on a 2% E-gel SizeSelection system. Before pooling, library quality was checked on a Bioanalyzer, concentration was measured with Qubit, and libraries were quantified with the Kapa Library Quantification kit. An Illumina HiSeq 2500 sequenced the libraries paired-end 2 x 150 bp. To increase sequence diversity, roughly 25-31% phiX was spiked into each library pool. In the paper's pipeline: The quality-filtered reads were processed with the UMI-based MiGEC pipeline, whose error correction step removed more than 90% of the raw TCR sequences. VDJ genes were aligned to IMGT germline references, and clonotypes were defined by unique CDR3 amino acid sequence plus V-J genes. Clonal expansion, Shannon diversity and CDR3 relatedness (CalcPairwiseDistances, ClusterSamples) were evaluated with VDJtools, and phylogenetic trees were built with CLCbio workbench. Expanded clones were defined as having at least 8 unique UMIs, based on coefficient-of-variation modelling across technical triplicates. The raw public data were reprocessed by TCRdb itself: fastp quality trimming at Q25, MiXCR clonotype calling, in-frame beta chains only. Every CDR3 protein is listed once, alongside the most common genes and DNA of its rows. The V and J calls here are based on TCRdb, not the publication. The sample data list 75,000 to 95,000 distinct CDR3 sequences, and 15% to 20% of these were observed just once. The ten largest clones add up to approximately 15% of the sample.

Taken from the germline V gene (reference sequence), the CDR1 and CDR2 loops are DFQATT and SNEGSKA. Counted from cysteine to phenylalanine, this CDR3 has 14 amino acids. Solely the CDR3 DNA is kept, with 42 bases framed from the first base. V and J are truncated by 5 bases and 7 bases respectively, leaving an intervening sequence of 17 bases. A remark on this clonotype: Its cognate antigen has yet to be identified. It has no much larger one-base neighbor in the sample; base qualities were not kept.

This sequence originates from a woman in her forties in good health. Sequencing input: PBMCs. Recombination connected TRBV20-1 to TRBJ2-2; no D gene call is confident. CDR3 loop: CSAPAGQAGGELFF. The nucleotide sequence reads as follows: TGCAGTGCTCCAGCCGGGCAGGCTGGCGGGGAGCTGTTTTTT.